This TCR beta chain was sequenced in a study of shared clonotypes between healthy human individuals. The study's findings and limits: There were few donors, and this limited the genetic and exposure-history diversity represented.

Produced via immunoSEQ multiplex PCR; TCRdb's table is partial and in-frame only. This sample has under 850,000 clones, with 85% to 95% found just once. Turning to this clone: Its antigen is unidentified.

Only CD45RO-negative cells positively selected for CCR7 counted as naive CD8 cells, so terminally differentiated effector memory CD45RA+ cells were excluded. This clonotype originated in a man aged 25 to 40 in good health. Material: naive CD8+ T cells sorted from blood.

The chain's CDR3 is CASSPDRSGANVLTF. The CDR3 region has the DNA TGTGCCAGCAGCCCCGATAGGTCTGGGGCCAACGTCCTGACTTTC. The chain carries TRBV7-3 and TRBJ2-6; D remains unclear. Germline V lookup: CDR1 SGHTA, CDR2 FQGTGA. V lost 5 bases, J lost 1 base, and 9 bases lay in between. The CDR3 extends over 15 amino acids.